Detailed here is one TCR beta chain. What it recognizes is unknown. The source of the sample is a study of cytomegalovirus exposure and HLA in healthy donors. Overall study findings and caveats: It was assumed in the presence/absence analyses that sequencing depth was roughly uniform across donors.

The length of the CDR3 is 16 residues. Germline-derived CDR1 and CDR2 are SGHNT and YYREEE (reference sequence). V lost 4 bases and J lost 4; bases outside the gene matches: 5. Although they were nominally healthy when sampled, donors likely had unrecorded immune exposures. Vbeta (60) and Jbeta (13) primers were used in the PCR. Libraries were prepared by immunoSEQ multiplex PCR; TCRdb keeps only in-frame clonotypes and omits some of them. This table has about 190,000 clones, roughly 82% appearing once. Sequencing was done on a sample of PBMCs. The chain is built from TRBV5-4 and TRBJ2-1; 13 positions match TRBD2. The receptor was derived from a woman between 50 and 59 years old in good health and CMV-seropositive. The CDR3 coding sequence is TGTGCCAGCAGCCGAGGGACTAGCGGGAATTACAATGAGCAGTTCTTC. Translation: CASSRGTSGNYNEQFF.